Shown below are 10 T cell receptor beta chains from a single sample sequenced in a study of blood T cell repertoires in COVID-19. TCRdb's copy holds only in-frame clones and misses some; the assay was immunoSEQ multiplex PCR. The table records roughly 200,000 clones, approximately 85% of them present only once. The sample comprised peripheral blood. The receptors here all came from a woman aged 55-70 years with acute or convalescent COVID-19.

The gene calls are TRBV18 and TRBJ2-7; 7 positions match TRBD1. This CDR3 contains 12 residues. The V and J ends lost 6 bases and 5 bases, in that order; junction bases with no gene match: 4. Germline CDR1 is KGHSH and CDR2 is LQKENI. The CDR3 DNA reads TGTGCCAGCTCCCCTCAGGGGGACGAGCAGTACTTC. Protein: CASSPQGDEQYF.

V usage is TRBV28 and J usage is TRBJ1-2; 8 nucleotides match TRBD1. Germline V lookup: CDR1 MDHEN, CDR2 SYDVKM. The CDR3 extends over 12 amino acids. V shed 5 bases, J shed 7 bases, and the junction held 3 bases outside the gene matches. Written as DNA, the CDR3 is TGTGCCAGCAGTGTACAGGGGGGTGGCTACACCTTC. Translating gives CASSVQGGGYTF.

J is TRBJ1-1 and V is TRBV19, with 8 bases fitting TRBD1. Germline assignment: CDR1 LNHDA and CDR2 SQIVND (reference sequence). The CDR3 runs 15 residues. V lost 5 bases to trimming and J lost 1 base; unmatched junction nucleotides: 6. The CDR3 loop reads CASSHQGATNTEAFF. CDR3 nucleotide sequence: TGTGCCAGTAGTCACCAGGGGGCGACGAACACTGAAGCTTTCTTT.

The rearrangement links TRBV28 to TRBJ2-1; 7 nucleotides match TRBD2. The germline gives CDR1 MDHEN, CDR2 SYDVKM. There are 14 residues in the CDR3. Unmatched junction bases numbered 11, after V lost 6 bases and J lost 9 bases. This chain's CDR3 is CASRKTGLVGEQFF. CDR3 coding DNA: TGTGCCAGCAGAAAGACCGGACTAGTGGGTGAGCAGTTCTTC.

This CDR3 reads CASSIQGAREAFF. The CDR3 DNA reads TGTGCCAGTAGTATTCAGGGGGCCCGAGAAGCTTTCTTT. The chain is built from TRBV19 and TRBJ1-1; the match to TRBD1 covers 8 bases. Germline values: CDR1 LNHDA, CDR2 SQIVND (reference sequence). V shed 3 bases and J 8 bases; nucleotides not matched to a gene: 5. This CDR3 has 13 residues. Together with reference TRBV19 and TRBJ1-1, the CDR3 gives the full variable domain: DGGITQSPKYLFRKEGQNVTLSCEQNLNHDAMYWYRQDPGQGLRLIYYSQIVNDFQKGDIAEGYSVSREKKESFPLTVTSAQKNPTAFYLCASSIQGAREAFFGQGTRLTVV.

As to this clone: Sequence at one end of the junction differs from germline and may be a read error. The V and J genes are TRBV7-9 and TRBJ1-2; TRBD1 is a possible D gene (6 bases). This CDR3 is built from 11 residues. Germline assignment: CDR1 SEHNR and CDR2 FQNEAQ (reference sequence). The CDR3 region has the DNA TGTGCCAGCAGCTTAGGCCGGGACATTTGTTTC. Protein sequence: CASSLGRDICF.

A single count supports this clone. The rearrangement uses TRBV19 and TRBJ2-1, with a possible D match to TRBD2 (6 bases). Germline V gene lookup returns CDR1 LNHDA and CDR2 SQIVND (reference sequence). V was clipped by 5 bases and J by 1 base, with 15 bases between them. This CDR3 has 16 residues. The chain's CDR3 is CASSPRRAGSYNEQFF. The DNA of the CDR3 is TGTGCCAGTAGTCCCCGAAGAGCGGGTTCCTACAATGAGCAGTTCTTC.

The DNA of the CDR3 is TGTGCCAGCAGCTTATATCGGGGGAGGGATGAGCAGTTCTTC. Translation gives CASSLYRGRDEQFF. The chain couples TRBV11-3 to TRBJ2-1; TRBD2 matches at 7 bases. The germline V gene has CDR1 SGHNT and CDR2 YENEEA. The CDR3 is 14 residues long. After removal of 2 bases from V and 8 bases from J, the junction contained 6 bases not matched to a gene.

The CDR3 bases are TGCAGTGCTAGTTTCGGGGGACTAGCGGTAGAGACCCAGTACTTC. It translates to CSASFGGLAVETQYF. This chain links TRBV20-1 with TRBJ2-5, with 11 bases aligning to TRBD2. This CDR3 is built from 15 residues. Germline V gives CDR1 DFQATT, CDR2 SNEGSKA (reference sequence). The V and J ends lost 3 bases and 4 bases, in that order; junction bases with no gene match: 7.

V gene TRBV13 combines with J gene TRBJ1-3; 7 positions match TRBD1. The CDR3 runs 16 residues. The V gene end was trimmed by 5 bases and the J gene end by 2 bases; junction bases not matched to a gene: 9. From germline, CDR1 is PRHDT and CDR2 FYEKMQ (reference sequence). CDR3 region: CASSPRQGYTGNTIYF. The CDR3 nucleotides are TGTGCCAGCAGCCCCCGACAGGGATACACTGGAAACACCATATATTTT.